The rows below give T cell receptor beta chains drawn from one sample of a study of cytomegalovirus exposure and HLA in healthy donors. Data came from immunoSEQ multiplex PCR; TCRdb stores just in-frame clones and leaves some out. Of 93,000 or so clones in the sample, roughly 70% were seen once. Sequencing was performed on PBMCs. Receptor source: a woman aged 45 to 65 in good health and CMV-seronegative. The CDR3 runs from the conserved cysteine through the conserved F or W. Fields, in order: J gene, CDR3 length, clone size, D gene, V gene, CDR3 DNA, CDR3 protein. The D gene is left open where the match is weak. A row's size may be missing; if present it is once, few, many or a size class.

j_call: TRBJ2-5; cdr3_length: 16; clone_size: NA; d_call: TRBD2; v_call: TRBV11-2; cdr3_nt: TGTGCCAGCAGCTTAGGGGCTAGCGGGGGGGTAGTGACCCAGTACTTC; cdr3_aa: CASSLGASGGVVTQYF
j_call: TRBJ2-3; cdr3_length: 13; clone_size: once; d_call: TRBD2; v_call: TRBV13; cdr3_nt: TGTGCCAGTGTCGGGGGGGAATCAGATACGCAGTATTTT; cdr3_aa: CASVGGESDTQYF
j_call: TRBJ1-2; cdr3_length: 13; clone_size: few; d_call: NA; v_call: TRBV18; cdr3_nt: TGTGCCAGCTCACTCGTTCAGGGTGAAGGCTACACCTTC; cdr3_aa: CASSLVQGEGYTF
j_call: TRBJ2-7; cdr3_length: 12; clone_size: NA; d_call: TRBD1; v_call: TRBV10-2; cdr3_nt: TGCGCCAGCAGCGATACAGGACAGGATCAGTACTTC; cdr3_aa: CASSDTGQDQYF
j_call: TRBJ2-1; cdr3_length: 17; clone_size: NA; d_call: TRBD2; v_call: TRBV5-1; cdr3_nt: TGCGCCAGCAGCTTGGACTTCGGGGCTAGCGGGAGCCGTGAGCAGTTCTTC; cdr3_aa: CASSLDFGASGSREQFF
j_call: TRBJ1-1; cdr3_length: 17; clone_size: few; d_call: TRBD1; v_call: TRBV19; cdr3_nt: TGTGCCAGTAGTTTTGCCGACAGGGGGCTAGTGAACACTGAAGCTTTCTTT; cdr3_aa: CASSFADRGLVNTEAFF
j_call: TRBJ2-7; cdr3_length: 14; clone_size: few; d_call: TRBD2; v_call: TRBV6-6; cdr3_nt: TGTGCCCCCAGGGCTAGCGGGGCACAATACGAGCAGTACTTC; cdr3_aa: CAPRASGAQYEQYF
j_call: TRBJ1-1; cdr3_length: 13; clone_size: NA; d_call: TRBD1; v_call: TRBV9; cdr3_nt: TGTGCCAGCAGCGTACAGGGGGACACTGAAGCTTTCTTT; cdr3_aa: CASSVQGDTEAFF
j_call: TRBJ1-3; cdr3_length: 14; clone_size: NA; d_call: TRBD1; v_call: TRBV27; cdr3_nt: TGTGCCAGCAGCCGGGGACAGGCTGGAAACACCATATATTTT; cdr3_aa: CASSRGQAGNTIYF
j_call: TRBJ2-1; cdr3_length: 14; clone_size: NA; d_call: TRBD1; v_call: TRBV27; cdr3_nt: TGTGCCAGCTCGCCCGGGACAGGGATCTATGAGCAGTTCTTC; cdr3_aa: CASSPGTGIYEQFF
j_call: TRBJ2-5; cdr3_length: 15; clone_size: once; d_call: TRBD1; v_call: TRBV5-4; cdr3_nt: TGTGCCAGCAGCCCCCGGACAGGGGGAGAGGAGACCCAGTACTTC; cdr3_aa: CASSPRTGGEETQYF
j_call: TRBJ2-7; cdr3_length: 15; clone_size: NA; d_call: NA; v_call: TRBV7-2; cdr3_nt: TGTGCCAGCAACAAAGACAGGTTGAGCTCCTACGAGCAGTACTTC; cdr3_aa: CASNKDRLSSYEQYF
j_call: TRBJ2-3; cdr3_length: 13; clone_size: NA; d_call: NA; v_call: TRBV7-8; cdr3_nt: TGTGCCAGCAGCTTAGGAGTGTCGGATACGCAGTATTTT; cdr3_aa: CASSLGVSDTQYF
j_call: TRBJ2-1; cdr3_length: 12; clone_size: NA; d_call: NA; v_call: TRBV10-3; cdr3_nt: TGTGCCATCAGTGCGGGACTCAATGAGCAGTTCTTC; cdr3_aa: CAISAGLNEQFF
j_call: TRBJ1-4; cdr3_length: 15; clone_size: few; d_call: NA; v_call: TRBV2; cdr3_nt: TGTGCCAGCAAGAATGTCCGGGACACGGATGAAAAACTGTTTTTT; cdr3_aa: CASKNVRDTDEKLFF
j_call: TRBJ2-7; cdr3_length: 13; clone_size: NA; d_call: NA; v_call: TRBV29-1; cdr3_nt: TGCAGCGTTCTTAGCAAGGGGGGGTACGAGCAGTACTTC; cdr3_aa: CSVLSKGGYEQYF
j_call: TRBJ2-5; cdr3_length: 12; clone_size: NA; d_call: NA; v_call: TRBV6-6; cdr3_nt: TGTGCCAGCAGTTACGGGCTAGAGACCCAGTACTTC; cdr3_aa: CASSYGLETQYF
j_call: TRBJ2-7; cdr3_length: 15; clone_size: NA; d_call: TRBD1; v_call: TRBV19; cdr3_nt: TGTGCCAGTAGTCTACAGGGGGCGCGGATCTACGAGCAGTACTTC; cdr3_aa: CASSLQGARIYEQYF
j_call: TRBJ2-3; cdr3_length: 19; clone_size: NA; d_call: TRBD2; v_call: TRBV4-2; cdr3_nt: TGTGCCAGCAGCCAAGGGTCTTCAGGACTAGCGGGAGGCACAGATACGCAGTATTTT; cdr3_aa: CASSQGSSGLAGGTDTQYF
j_call: TRBJ1-2; cdr3_length: 15; clone_size: NA; d_call: NA; v_call: TRBV4-1; cdr3_nt: TGCGCCAGCAGCCAACCGGGACAATGGACGTATGGCTACACCTTC; cdr3_aa: CASSQPGQWTYGYTF
j_call: TRBJ1-4; cdr3_length: 15; clone_size: NA; d_call: NA; v_call: TRBV5-6; cdr3_nt: TGTGCCAGCAGCTTGGGAGACAGAAGTAATGAAAAACTGTTTTTT; cdr3_aa: CASSLGDRSNEKLFF
j_call: TRBJ2-3; cdr3_length: 16; clone_size: NA; d_call: NA; v_call: TRBV4-3; cdr3_nt: TGCGCCAGCAGCCCAGCGACCAAGACGCGCACAGATACGCAGTATTTT; cdr3_aa: CASSPATKTRTDTQYF
j_call: TRBJ2-1; cdr3_length: 16; clone_size: few; d_call: TRBD1; v_call: TRBV2; cdr3_nt: TGTGCCAGCAGTCCTACAGGGGGAAACAAGTGGGGTGAGCAGTTCTTC; cdr3_aa: CASSPTGGNKWGEQFF
j_call: TRBJ2-1; cdr3_length: 15; clone_size: NA; d_call: NA; v_call: TRBV13; cdr3_nt: TGTGCCAGCAGCTTAACAAGGGAGCTGGACGGTGAGCAGTTCTTC; cdr3_aa: CASSLTRELDGEQFF
j_call: TRBJ2-6; cdr3_length: 19; clone_size: NA; d_call: TRBD1; v_call: TRBV7-9; cdr3_nt: TGTGCCAGCAGCCCCAAGGACAGGGGGCGTTTCTCTGGGGCCAACGTCCTGACTTTC; cdr3_aa: CASSPKDRGRFSGANVLTF
j_call: TRBJ2-2; cdr3_length: 17; clone_size: NA; d_call: TRBD2; v_call: TRBV5-4; cdr3_nt: TGTGCCAGCAGCTTGGTAGTCAGCGGGAAGGACACCGGGGAGCTGTTTTTT; cdr3_aa: CASSLVVSGKDTGELFF
j_call: TRBJ1-5; cdr3_length: 13; clone_size: NA; d_call: NA; v_call: TRBV5-8; cdr3_nt: TGTGCCAGCATGGCCCGAAGCAATCAGCCCCAGCATTTT; cdr3_aa: CASMARSNQPQHF
j_call: TRBJ2-5; cdr3_length: 17; clone_size: few; d_call: TRBD1; v_call: TRBV14; cdr3_nt: TGTGCCAGCAGCCAAGCTTACGGGACAGGGGCTTCTGAGACCCAGTACTTC; cdr3_aa: CASSQAYGTGASETQYF
j_call: TRBJ1-2; cdr3_length: 15; clone_size: NA; d_call: NA; v_call: TRBV4-2; cdr3_nt: TGTGCCAGCAGCCAAGATATCGCGGGGAACTATGGCTACACCTTC; cdr3_aa: CASSQDIAGNYGYTF
j_call: TRBJ2-1; cdr3_length: 18; clone_size: once; d_call: TRBD2; v_call: TRBV18; cdr3_nt: TGTGCCAGCTCACCACAGGCGGGAGGGCCAGGTGCGGCCAATGAGCAGTTCTTC; cdr3_aa: CASSPQAGGPGAANEQFF
j_call: TRBJ2-7; cdr3_length: 14; clone_size: NA; d_call: TRBD2; v_call: TRBV6-5; cdr3_nt: TGTGCCAGCAGGCCGAATGCGGGAGCCTACGAGCAGTACTTC; cdr3_aa: CASRPNAGAYEQYF
j_call: TRBJ2-7; cdr3_length: 13; clone_size: few; d_call: NA; v_call: TRBV7-2; cdr3_nt: TGTGCCAGCAGCTTGACTAGCTCCTACGAGCAGTACTTC; cdr3_aa: CASSLTSSYEQYF
j_call: TRBJ2-2; cdr3_length: 14; clone_size: NA; d_call: NA; v_call: TRBV4-3; cdr3_nt: TGCGCCAGCAGTGACTGGGCGAACACCGGGGAGCTGTTTTTT; cdr3_aa: CASSDWANTGELFF
j_call: TRBJ1-2; cdr3_length: 15; clone_size: NA; d_call: TRBD1; v_call: TRBV6-1; cdr3_nt: TGTGCCAGCAGAAGTGGACAGGGCAATAACTATGGCTACACCTTC; cdr3_aa: CASRSGQGNNYGYTF
j_call: TRBJ2-1; cdr3_length: 13; clone_size: NA; d_call: NA; v_call: TRBV9; cdr3_nt: TGTGCCAGCAGCGTAGATCCTAGGAATGAGCAGTTCTTC; cdr3_aa: CASSVDPRNEQFF
j_call: TRBJ2-1; cdr3_length: 17; clone_size: NA; d_call: TRBD2; v_call: TRBV5-1; cdr3_nt: TGCGCCAGCGCCGGGACTAGCGGGGTTGGGGCCTACAATGAGCAGTTCTTC; cdr3_aa: CASAGTSGVGAYNEQFF
j_call: TRBJ2-3; cdr3_length: 14; clone_size: NA; d_call: TRBD2; v_call: TRBV19; cdr3_nt: TGTGCCAGTGGACTAGCGGGGGGCACAGATACGCAGTATTTT; cdr3_aa: CASGLAGGTDTQYF
j_call: TRBJ2-3; cdr3_length: 15; clone_size: few; d_call: TRBD2; v_call: TRBV7-2; cdr3_nt: TGTGCCAGCAGCCCGACTAGCGTTAGCACAGATACGCAGTATTTT; cdr3_aa: CASSPTSVSTDTQYF
j_call: TRBJ1-1; cdr3_length: 15; clone_size: NA; d_call: NA; v_call: TRBV7-9; cdr3_nt: TGTGCCAGCTCAAGACCGGGAGCCATGAACACTGAAGCTTTCTTT; cdr3_aa: CASSRPGAMNTEAFF
j_call: TRBJ2-5; cdr3_length: 15; clone_size: NA; d_call: NA; v_call: TRBV9; cdr3_nt: TGTGCCAGCAGCGTAGGCCAGGGGCGAGAAGAGACCCAGTACTTC; cdr3_aa: CASSVGQGREETQYF
j_call: TRBJ2-5; cdr3_length: 13; clone_size: once; d_call: NA; v_call: TRBV5-1; cdr3_nt: TGCGCCAGCAGCAACGGCCAGGGGAAGACCCAGTACTTC; cdr3_aa: CASSNGQGKTQYF
j_call: TRBJ2-1; cdr3_length: 13; clone_size: NA; d_call: NA; v_call: TRBV2; cdr3_nt: TGTGCCAGCGGTGACAGGCTTTACAATGAGCAGTTCTTC; cdr3_aa: CASGDRLYNEQFF
j_call: TRBJ1-2; cdr3_length: 15; clone_size: NA; d_call: TRBD1; v_call: TRBV7-6; cdr3_nt: TGTGCCAGCAGCAACCGGGACAGGGGGAGTCGGGGCTACACCTTC; cdr3_aa: CASSNRDRGSRGYTF
j_call: TRBJ1-1; cdr3_length: 14; clone_size: medium-sized; d_call: NA; v_call: TRBV28; cdr3_nt: TGTGCCAGCAGTTTAGACGGGGAGAACACTGAAGCTTTCTTT; cdr3_aa: CASSLDGENTEAFF
j_call: TRBJ2-2; cdr3_length: 16; clone_size: few; d_call: TRBD2; v_call: TRBV28; cdr3_nt: TGTGCCAGCGGGGGGGGAGGGTTAAGAGACACCGGGGAGCTGTTTTTT; cdr3_aa: CASGGGGLRDTGELFF
j_call: TRBJ2-7; cdr3_length: 15; clone_size: NA; d_call: TRBD2; v_call: TRBV5-1; cdr3_nt: TGCGCCAGCAGGGGACGAGCGGGAGTGGTGTACGAGCAGTACTTC; cdr3_aa: CASRGRAGVVYEQYF
j_call: TRBJ1-1; cdr3_length: 18; clone_size: NA; d_call: TRBD1; v_call: TRBV29-1; cdr3_nt: TGCAGCGTTGAATTGTGGGGCAGGGGGCGCGGGGGAAACACTGAAGCTTTCTTT; cdr3_aa: CSVELWGRGRGGNTEAFF
j_call: TRBJ2-5; cdr3_length: 14; clone_size: NA; d_call: TRBD2; v_call: TRBV10-3; cdr3_nt: TGTGCCGCAGGATGGGTTCCGGGAGGGGAGACCCAGTACTTC; cdr3_aa: CAAGWVPGGETQYF
j_call: TRBJ2-3; cdr3_length: 15; clone_size: NA; d_call: TRBD2; v_call: TRBV10-2; cdr3_nt: TGCGCCAGCAGTGAAGAGACTAGCGGCACAGATACGCAGTATTTT; cdr3_aa: CASSEETSGTDTQYF
j_call: TRBJ2-1; cdr3_length: 16; clone_size: NA; d_call: TRBD1; v_call: TRBV28; cdr3_nt: TGTGCCAGCAGTTCCCCTCCGGGACAGAATTACAATGAGCAGTTCTTC; cdr3_aa: CASSSPPGQNYNEQFF
j_call: TRBJ2-7; cdr3_length: 15; clone_size: NA; d_call: NA; v_call: TRBV10-1; cdr3_nt: TGCGCCAGCAGTGAGTCACAGCAATACTCCTACGAGCAGTACTTC; cdr3_aa: CASSESQQYSYEQYF
j_call: TRBJ1-1; cdr3_length: 13; clone_size: few; d_call: NA; v_call: TRBV19; cdr3_nt: TGTGCCAGTAGCCCTGGGGCAAACACTGAAGCTTTCTTT; cdr3_aa: CASSPGANTEAFF
j_call: TRBJ2-1; cdr3_length: 16; clone_size: NA; d_call: TRBD2; v_call: TRBV5-6; cdr3_nt: TGTGCCAGCAGCTTGACTAGCGGGGTTACCTACAATGAGCAGTTCTTC; cdr3_aa: CASSLTSGVTYNEQFF
j_call: TRBJ2-1; cdr3_length: 16; clone_size: NA; d_call: TRBD2; v_call: TRBV5-4; cdr3_nt: TGTGCCAGCAGCCCCGAGGGGACTAGCGGCTACAATGAGCAGTTCTTC; cdr3_aa: CASSPEGTSGYNEQFF
j_call: TRBJ2-1; cdr3_length: 15; clone_size: NA; d_call: NA; v_call: TRBV5-1; cdr3_nt: TGCGCCAGCAGCTTGGGGGGAGCCTCCTACAATGAGCAGTTCTTC; cdr3_aa: CASSLGGASYNEQFF